The 25 T cell receptor beta chains given below trace back to one sample, sequenced in a study of blood T cell repertoires in COVID-19. Data came from immunoSEQ multiplex PCR; TCRdb stores just in-frame clones and leaves some out. The repertoire includes under 150,000 clones, roughly 88% of them detected once, and 0.95% to 1.5% sits in the top ten. The specimen was PBMCs or T cells enriched from blood (not recorded which). Source of these receptors: a woman in her twenties or thirties with acute COVID-19.

This chain joins TRBV18 and TRBJ2-1; D remains ambiguous. Per the germline V gene, CDR1 is KGHSH and CDR2 is LQKENI. The CDR3 has 15 amino acids. Trimming cost V 3 bases and J 7 bases, with 16 bases left between them. In DNA form, the CDR3 reads TGTGCCAGCTCACCTCTGGCGGTAGGTGGAAATGAGCAGTTCTTC. Protein sequence: CASSPLAVGGNEQFF.

The J gene is TRBJ1-5, the V gene TRBV2; TRBD1 agrees at 9 bases. The CDR3 runs to 15 residues. The germline CDR1 and CDR2 sequences are SNHLY and FYNNEI. Trimming removed 4 bases from V and 3 bases from J; junction bases left unmatched: 4. This chain's CDR3 is CASSGQGGNNQPQHF. DNA of the CDR3: TGTGCCAGCAGTGGACAGGGGGGTAACAATCAGCCCCAGCATTTT.

This chain joins TRBV6-5 and TRBJ2-7; D is perhaps TRBD2 (6 bases). Germline lookup yields CDR1 MNHEY and CDR2 SVGAGI. The CDR3 extends over 16 amino acids. V was shortened by 0 bases and J by 3 bases, with 15 bases between the two germline ends. The CDR3 is CASSYSTGVVGYEQYF. DNA for the CDR3: TGTGCCAGCAGTTACTCAACGGGGGTAGTGGGCTACGAGCAGTACTTC.

This chain's CDR3 is CASSFGFYAEQYF. CDR3 DNA sequence: TGTGCCAGCAGTTTCGGGTTTTATGCCGAGCAGTACTTC. The chain links TRBV27 to TRBJ2-7; D is ambiguous. The germline V gene encodes CDR1 MNHEY and CDR2 SMNVEV (reference sequence). The CDR3 contains 13 residues. Trimming removed 3 bases at V and 6 bases at J, with 12 bases between.

Worth noting for this clone: Other nucleotide sequences from this sample produce the same CDR3. V is TRBV11-2 and J is TRBJ2-7; TRBD2 aligns across 8 bases. CDR3 length: 14 residues. V shed 2 bases and J 2 bases; nucleotides not matched to a gene: 2. Germline values: CDR1 SGHAT, CDR2 FQNNGV. As DNA, the CDR3 is TGTGCCAGCAGCTTAACTAGCGGAACCTACGAGCAGTACTTC. Its translation is CASSLTSGTYEQYF.

This clone was found a few times. This chain links TRBV19 with TRBJ2-1; 7 positions agree with TRBD2. Trimming removed 0 bases from V and 10 bases from J; junction bases left unmatched: 9. From germline, CDR1 is LNHDA and CDR2 SQIVND (reference sequence). This CDR3 is built from 15 residues. The CDR3 coding sequence is TGTGCCAGTAGTATAGATCTTCTAAGCGGGGACGAGCAGTTCTTC. It codes for CASSIDLLSGDEQFF. The complete variable domain, with remaining parts taken from reference TRBV19 and TRBJ2-1, reads DGGITQSPKYLFRKEGQNVTLSCEQNLNHDAMYWYRQDPGQGLRLIYYSQIVNDFQKGDIAEGYSVSREKKESFPLTVTSAQKNPTAFYLCASSIDLLSGDEQFFGPGTRLTVL.

The genes are TRBV7-8 and TRBJ2-1; TRBD2 matches at 7 bases. The CDR3 length is 14 residues. Trimming cost V 6 bases and J 5 bases; bases outside gene matches: 7. The germline CDR1 and CDR2 sequences are SGHVS and FQNEAQ. CDR3 protein: CASRDGLEDNEQFF. The CDR3 nucleotides read TGTGCCAGCAGGGACGGACTAGAGGACAATGAGCAGTTCTTC.

V gene TRBV29-1 combines with J gene TRBJ2-7; 10 bases match TRBD2. CDR3 size: 13 residues. CDR1 is SQVTM, CDR2 ANQGSEA, per germline. Unmatched junction bases numbered 6, after V lost 7 bases and J lost 3 bases. The CDR3 nucleotides read TGCAGCGCCTCCCTAGCGGGAGTCTACGAGCAGTACTTC. Translation gives CSASLAGVYEQYF.

This clone was detected once. The rearrangement joins TRBV7-2 to TRBJ2-7, with a weak D call TRBD2 (6 bases). Germline V gives CDR1 SGHTA, CDR2 FQGNSA. This CDR3 is built from 16 residues. V was shortened by 2 bases and J by 4 bases, with 18 bases between the two germline ends. For the CDR3, the DNA is TGTGCCAGCAGCTTAACCTCCGGGAGCGTGGGGTACGAGCAGTACTTC. It translates to CASSLTSGSVGYEQYF.

The V and J genes are TRBV7-9 and TRBJ2-3, with TRBD2 identical over 14 bases. The CDR3 contains 16 residues. Germline CDR1 reads SEHNR; CDR2 reads FQNEAQ (reference sequence). With V trimmed by 3 bases and J by 5 bases, 4 bases remained unmatched. The CDR3 DNA reads as TGTGCCAGCAGCTTGGGACTAGCGGGAGCCGGAGATACGCAGTATTTT. It specifies CASSLGLAGAGDTQYF.

V and J are TRBV2 and TRBJ1-1; no reliable D call. The CDR3 runs 11 residues. CDR1 is SNHLY and CDR2 is FYNNEI in the germline V gene. The germline V and J ends were trimmed by 6 bases and 5 bases, with 7 bases remaining between them. The CDR3 sequence is CASSDWTEAFF. The DNA of the CDR3 is TGTGCCAGCAGCGACTGGACTGAAGCTTTCTTT.

In its sample, this clone was seen once. V and J are TRBV27 and TRBJ2-7; 7 bases agree with TRBD2. The length of the CDR3 is 15 residues. After removal of 4 bases from V and 3 bases from J, the junction contained 9 bases not matched to a gene. Germline V gene data show CDR1 as MNHEY and CDR2 as SMNVEV (reference sequence). The DNA of the CDR3 is TGTGCCAGCAGTTACGGTACCGGGACTAACTACGAGCAGTACTTC. Its translation is CASSYGTGTNYEQYF.

The V gene is TRBV5-4, the J gene TRBJ1-4; D uncertain. The CDR3 totals 14 residues. CDR1 is SGHNT, CDR2 YYREEE, per germline (reference sequence). V was shortened by 1 base and J by 7 bases, with 11 bases between the two germline ends. The CDR3 reads CASSLPGNGEKLFF. The DNA of the CDR3 is TGTGCCAGCAGCTTGCCGGGAAACGGTGAAAAACTGTTTTTT. The full variable domain, completed using reference TRBV5-4 and TRBJ1-4, is ETGVTQSPTHLIKTRGQQVTLRCSSQSGHNTVSWYQQALGQGPQFIFQYYREEENGRGNFPPRFSGLQFPNYSSELNVNALELDDSALYLCASSLPGNGEKLFFGSGTQLSVL.

V usage is TRBV18 and J usage is TRBJ1-4, with a possible D match to TRBD1 (5 bases). CDR3 length equals 16 residues. Between the trimmed V and J ends, which lost 3 bases and 0 bases, there was a span of 11 bases. Germline V gene lookup returns CDR1 KGHSH and CDR2 LQKENI. The CDR3 region has the DNA TGTGCCAGCTCACCGAGTGCAGGGCCAACTAATGAAAAACTGTTTTTT. Protein sequence: CASSPSAGPTNEKLFF.

V usage is TRBV7-2 and J usage is TRBJ2-1; 7 positions match TRBD2. Unmatched junction bases numbered 8, after V lost 3 bases and J lost 9 bases. The CDR3 totals 14 residues. Germline CDR1 reads SGHTA; CDR2 reads FQGNSA. Here the CDR3 reads CASSFGGSNGEQFF. CDR3 sequence (DNA): TGTGCCAGCAGCTTCGGCGGGAGTAACGGTGAGCAGTTCTTC.

The chain carries TRBV4-1 and TRBJ2-7; TRBD2 aligns across 7 bases. The CDR3 is 15 amino acids. Germline values: CDR1 MGHRA, CDR2 YSYEKL. J gave up 3 bases and V 0 bases, and 5 bases lay outside the gene matches. CDR3 sequence: CASSQELAGFYEQYF. The CDR3, as DNA: TGCGCCAGCAGCCAAGAATTAGCGGGCTTCTACGAGCAGTACTTC.

This clone came up once. This chain connects TRBV5-1 to TRBJ2-5, with 13 nucleotides matching TRBD2. Germline V lookup: CDR1 SGHRS, CDR2 YFSETQ. This CDR3 has 17 amino acids. The V segment lost 2 bases and the J segment 9 bases; nucleotides outside the gene matches: 13. The CDR3 nucleotides read TGCGCCAGCAGCTTCGCGCTTAGCGGGACTAGCGGGAAGGCCCAGTACTTC. Its protein product is CASSFALSGTSGKAQYF.

This clone was found a few times. The chain uses TRBV27 and TRBJ2-3, with 8 bases fitting TRBD1. CDR1 is MNHEY, CDR2 SMNVEV, per germline (reference sequence). J lost 6 bases, V lost 5 bases, and 7 bases had no gene match. The CDR3 consists of 14 residues. The CDR3 region has the DNA TGTGCCAGCAGTCCCCGACAGGGGTTGGATACGCAGTATTTT. Its protein product is CASSPRQGLDTQYF.

This clone was observed a single time. CDR3 sequence reads: CASSVTWDTAYEQYF. CDR3 sequence (DNA): TGTGCCAGCAGTGTCACTTGGGACACAGCCTACGAGCAGTACTTC. This chain links TRBV28 with TRBJ2-7; the D gene is possibly TRBD1 (6 bases). V lost 5 bases to trimming and J lost 2 bases, with 16 bases between them. Germline assignment: CDR1 MDHEN and CDR2 SYDVKM. CDR3 size: 15 residues.

The chain carries TRBV15 and TRBJ1-5; D is uncertain. Germline V gene data show CDR1 as LNHNV and CDR2 as YYDKDF (reference sequence). V was pared by 8 bases and J by 2 bases, with 10 bases between. This CDR3 region has 13 residues. The CDR3 nucleotides read TGTGCCACCGGTGGCCTTGGCAATCAGCCCCAGCATTTT. It specifies CATGGLGNQPQHF. The full variable domain, in which reference TRBV15 and TRBJ1-5 provide the parts outside the CDR3, is DAMVIQNPRYQVTQFGKPVTLSCSQTLNHNVMYWYQQKSSQAPKLLFHYYDKDFNNEADTPDNFQSRRPNTSFCFLDIRSPGLGDTAMYLCATGGLGNQPQHFGDGTRLSIL.

The chain links TRBV12-3 or TRBV12-4 to TRBJ1-5; D gene unclear. The V end lost 0 bases, the J end lost 4 bases, and 4 bases lay between the germline ends. This CDR3 spans 13 amino acids. The CDR3 region is CASSLALNQPQHF. The CDR3 coding sequence is TGTGCCAGCAGTTTAGCCCTGAATCAGCCCCAGCATTTT.

This chain joins TRBV9 and TRBJ1-4; D perhaps matches TRBD1 (5 bases). This CDR3 comprises 15 residues. V dropped 1 base and J dropped 7 bases, with 14 bases sitting between them. CDR1 is SGDLS and CDR2 is YYNGEE in the germline V gene. The DNA for the CDR3 is TGTGCCAGCAGCGTACAGGGATTACTTGGTGAAAAACTGTTTTTT. This translates into CASSVQGLLGEKLFF.

This chain connects TRBV6-6 to TRBJ2-7, with 8 bases aligning to TRBD1. The V segment lost 2 bases and the J segment 6 bases; nucleotides outside the gene matches: 6. The CDR3 runs to 14 residues. Germline loops: CDR1 MNHNY, CDR2 SVGAGI (reference sequence). CDR3 protein: CASSYPEQGVEQYF. The CDR3 DNA is TGTGCCAGCAGTTACCCGGAACAGGGGGTCGAGCAGTACTTC.

This chain links TRBV7-3 with TRBJ2-3; the D gene is possibly TRBD1 (5 bases). The germline V gene encodes CDR1 SGHTA and CDR2 FQGTGA. V was shortened by 5 bases and J by 1 base, with 13 bases between the two germline ends. This CDR3 is 15 amino acids long. The CDR3 here is CASSPGQGGTDTQYF. For the CDR3, the DNA is TGTGCCAGCAGCCCAGGGCAGGGCGGCACAGATACGCAGTATTTT.

This rearrangement joins TRBV2 to TRBJ2-5, with a possible D match to TRBD1 (6 bases). V was pared by 6 bases and J by 5 bases, with 13 bases between. This CDR3 is 13 amino acids long. Germline V CDR1 and CDR2: SNHLY, FYNNEI. The CDR3 sequence is CASRGQILETQYF. DNA of the CDR3: TGTGCCAGCAGAGGACAGATCCTGGAGACCCAGTACTTC. The entire variable domain, with the rest obtained from reference TRBV2 and TRBJ2-5, is as follows: EPEVTQTPSHQVTQMGQEVILRCVPISNHLYFYWYRQILGQKVEFLVSFYNNEISEKSEIFDDQFSVERPDGSNFTLKIRSTKLEDSAMYFCASRGQILETQYFGPGTRLLVL.